Below are 2 T cell receptor beta chains sequenced from a single sample in a study of T-cell memory formation after mild COVID-19. TCRdb itself ran the 5' RACE reads through MiXCR, one entry per CDR3 protein. The sample has some 200,000 distinct CDR3 sequences, over 7.5% seen once. The sample comprised PBMCs or a T cell subset sorted from them (not recorded which). All receptors derive from a man in his late teens or twenties who had mild COVID-19 (a few samples of this study predate the infection). Cell type and time point are not known.

Notes on this clonotype: This may arise from a read error, as a much more abundant clone is one base away. J is TRBJ2-1 and V is TRBV12-5; D is perhaps TRBD2 (6 bases). The germline V gene has CDR1 LGHNT and CDR2 FRNRAP. CDR3 length equals 18 residues. The CDR3: CTSGPPRGKGFSYNEQFF. The DNA of the CDR3 is TGTACTAGTGGCCCGCCCCGGGGGAAGGGGTTCTCCTACAATGAGCAGTTCTTC. Full variable domain (missing parts from reference TRBV12-5 and TRBJ2-1): DARVTQTPRHKVTEMGQEVTMRCQPILGHNTVFWYRQTMMQGLELLAYFRNRAPLDDSGMPKDRFSAEMPDATLATLKIQPSEPRDSAVYFCTSGPPRGKGFSYNEQFFGPGTRLTVL.

This clonotype has more than one count but fewer than ten. The V gene is TRBV4-3, the J gene TRBJ2-3, with TRBD2 identical over 8 bases. Germline trimming cut 3 bases from V and 5 bases from J; bases unmatched to any gene: 10. From germline, CDR1 is LGHNA and CDR2 YSLEER. The CDR3 runs 16 residues. CDR3 in amino acids: CASSQASAGGLDTQYF. The CDR3, as DNA: TGCGCCAGCAGCCAGGCCTCCGCGGGGGGCTTAGATACGCAGTATTTT.